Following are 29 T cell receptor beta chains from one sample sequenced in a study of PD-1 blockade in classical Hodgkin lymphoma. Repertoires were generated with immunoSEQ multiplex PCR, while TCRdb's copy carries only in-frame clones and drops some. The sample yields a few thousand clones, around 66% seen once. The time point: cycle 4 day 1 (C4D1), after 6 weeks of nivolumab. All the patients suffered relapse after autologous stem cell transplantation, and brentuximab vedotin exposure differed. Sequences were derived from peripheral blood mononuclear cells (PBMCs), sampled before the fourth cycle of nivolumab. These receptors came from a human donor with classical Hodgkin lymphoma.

Here the CDR3 reads CASSPGTGGSYEQYF. The CDR3 nucleotides are TGCGCCAGCAGTCCCGGGACAGGTGGCTCCTACGAGCAGTACTTC. The chain carries TRBV5-1 and TRBJ2-7, with 8 bases lining up with TRBD1. J was trimmed by 0 bases and V by 5 bases; bases with no gene match: 7. CDR3 length equals 15 residues. CDR1 and CDR2 (germline): SGHRS, YFSETQ.

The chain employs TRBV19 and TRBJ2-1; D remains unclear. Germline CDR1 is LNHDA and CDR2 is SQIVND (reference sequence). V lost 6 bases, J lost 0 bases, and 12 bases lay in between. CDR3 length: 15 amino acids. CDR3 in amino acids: CASRETKHSYNEQFF. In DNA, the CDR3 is TGTGCCAGTAGGGAGACCAAACACTCCTACAATGAGCAGTTCTTC.

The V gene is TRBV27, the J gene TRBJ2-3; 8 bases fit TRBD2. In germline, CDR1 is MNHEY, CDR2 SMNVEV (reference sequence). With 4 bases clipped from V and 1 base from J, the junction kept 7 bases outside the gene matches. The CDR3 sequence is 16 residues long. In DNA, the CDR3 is TGTGCCAGCAGTTCCCCGAGCGGGAGTGGCACAGATACGCAGTATTTT. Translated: CASSSPSGSGTDTQYF.

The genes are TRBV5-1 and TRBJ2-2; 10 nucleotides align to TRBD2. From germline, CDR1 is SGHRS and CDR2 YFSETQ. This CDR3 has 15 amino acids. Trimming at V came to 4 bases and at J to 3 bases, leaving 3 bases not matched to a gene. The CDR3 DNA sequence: TGCGCCAGCAGCGTGGGACTAGCGTACACCGGGGAGCTGTTTTTT. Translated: CASSVGLAYTGELFF.

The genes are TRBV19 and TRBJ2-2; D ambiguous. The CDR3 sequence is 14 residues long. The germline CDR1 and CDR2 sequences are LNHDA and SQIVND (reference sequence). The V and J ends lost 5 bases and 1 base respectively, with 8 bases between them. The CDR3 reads CASSVTENTGELFF. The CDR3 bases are TGTGCCAGTAGTGTTACAGAGAACACCGGGGAGCTGTTTTTT. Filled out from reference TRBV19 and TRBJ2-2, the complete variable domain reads DGGITQSPKYLFRKEGQNVTLSCEQNLNHDAMYWYRQDPGQGLRLIYYSQIVNDFQKGDIAEGYSVSREKKESFPLTVTSAQKNPTAFYLCASSVTENTGELFFGEGSRLTVL.

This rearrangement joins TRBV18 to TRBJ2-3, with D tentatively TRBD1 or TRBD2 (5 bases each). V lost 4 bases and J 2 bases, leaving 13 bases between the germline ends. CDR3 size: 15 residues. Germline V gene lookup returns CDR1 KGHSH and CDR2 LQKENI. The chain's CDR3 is CASSRVGATTDTQYF. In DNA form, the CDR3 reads TGTGCCAGCTCACGAGTCGGGGCCACCACAGATACGCAGTATTTT. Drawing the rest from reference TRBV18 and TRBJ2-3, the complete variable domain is NAGVMQNPRHLVRRRGQEARLRCSPMKGHSHVYWYRQLPEEGLKFMVYLQKENIIDESGMPKERFSAEFPKEGPSILRIQQVVRGDSAAYFCASSRVGATTDTQYFGPGTRLTVL.

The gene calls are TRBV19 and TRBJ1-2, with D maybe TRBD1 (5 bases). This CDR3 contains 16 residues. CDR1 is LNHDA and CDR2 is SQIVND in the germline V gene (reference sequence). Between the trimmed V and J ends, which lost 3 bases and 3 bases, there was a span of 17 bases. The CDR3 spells CASSIGQGVDHYGYTF. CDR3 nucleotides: TGTGCCAGTAGTATCGGCCAAGGGGTCGACCACTATGGCTACACCTTC.

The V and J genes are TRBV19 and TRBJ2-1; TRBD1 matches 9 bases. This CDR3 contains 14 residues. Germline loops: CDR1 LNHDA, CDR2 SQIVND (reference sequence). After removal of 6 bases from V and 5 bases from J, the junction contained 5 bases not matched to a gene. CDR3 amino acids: CASRRDRVNNEQFF. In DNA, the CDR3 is TGTGCCAGTAGGAGGGACAGGGTGAACAATGAGCAGTTCTTC.

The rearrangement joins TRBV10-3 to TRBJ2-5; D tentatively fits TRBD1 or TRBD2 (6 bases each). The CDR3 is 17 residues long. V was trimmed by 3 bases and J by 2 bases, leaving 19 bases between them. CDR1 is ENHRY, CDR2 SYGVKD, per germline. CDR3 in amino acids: CAISDREGGRTQETQYF. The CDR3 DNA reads TGTGCCATCAGTGACCGCGAGGGGGGACGGACTCAAGAGACCCAGTACTTC.

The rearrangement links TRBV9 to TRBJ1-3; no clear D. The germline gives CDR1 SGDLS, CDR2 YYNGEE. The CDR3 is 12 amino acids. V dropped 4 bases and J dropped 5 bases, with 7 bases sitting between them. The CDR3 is CASSSSRNTIYF. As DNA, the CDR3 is TGTGCCAGCAGCTCCTCCCGAAACACCATATATTTT. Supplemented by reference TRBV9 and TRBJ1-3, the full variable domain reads DSGVTQTPKHLITATGQRVTLRCSPRSGDLSVYWYQQSLDQGLQFLIQYYNGEERAKGNILERFSAQQFPDLHSELNLSSLELGDSALYFCASSSSRNTIYFGEGSWLTVV.

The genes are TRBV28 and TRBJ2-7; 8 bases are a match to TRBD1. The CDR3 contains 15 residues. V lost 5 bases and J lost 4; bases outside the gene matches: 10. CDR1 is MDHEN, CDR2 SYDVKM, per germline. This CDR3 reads CASSPPTGAAYEQYF. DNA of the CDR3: TGTGCCAGCAGTCCACCGACAGGGGCCGCATACGAGCAGTACTTC.

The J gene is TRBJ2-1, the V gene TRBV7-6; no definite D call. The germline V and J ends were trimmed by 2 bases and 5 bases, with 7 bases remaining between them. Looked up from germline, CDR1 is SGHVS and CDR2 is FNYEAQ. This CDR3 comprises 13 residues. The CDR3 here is CASSLSKNNEQFF. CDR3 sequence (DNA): TGTGCCAGCAGCTTATCCAAGAACAATGAGCAGTTCTTC. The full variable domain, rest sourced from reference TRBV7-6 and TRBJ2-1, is GAGVSQSPRYKVTKRGQDVALRCDPISGHVSLYWYRQALGQGPEFLTYFNYEAQQDKSGLPNDRFSAERPEGSISTLTIQRTEQRDSAMYRCASSLSKNNEQFFGPGTRLTVL.

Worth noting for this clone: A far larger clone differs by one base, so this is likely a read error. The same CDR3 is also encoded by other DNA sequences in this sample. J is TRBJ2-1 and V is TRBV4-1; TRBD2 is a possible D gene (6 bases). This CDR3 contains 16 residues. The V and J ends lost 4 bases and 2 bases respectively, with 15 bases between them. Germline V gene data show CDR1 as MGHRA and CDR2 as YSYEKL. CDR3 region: CASSPTEDYTYNEQFF. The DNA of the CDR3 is TGCGCCAGCAGCCCCACGGAGGACTATACCTACAATGAGCAGTTCTTC.

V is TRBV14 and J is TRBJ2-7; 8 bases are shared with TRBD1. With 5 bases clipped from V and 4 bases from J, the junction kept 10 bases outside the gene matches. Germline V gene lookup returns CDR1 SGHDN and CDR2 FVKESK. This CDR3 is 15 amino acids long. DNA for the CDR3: TGTGCCAGCAGCTCACGGACAGGGCGGATGTACGAGCAGTACTTC. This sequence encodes CASSSRTGRMYEQYF.

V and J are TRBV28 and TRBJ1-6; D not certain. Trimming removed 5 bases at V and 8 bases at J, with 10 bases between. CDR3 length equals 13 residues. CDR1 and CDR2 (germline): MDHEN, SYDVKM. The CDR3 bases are TGTGCCAGCAGTCCGGGAAAAGATTCACCCCTCCACTTT. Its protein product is CASSPGKDSPLHF.

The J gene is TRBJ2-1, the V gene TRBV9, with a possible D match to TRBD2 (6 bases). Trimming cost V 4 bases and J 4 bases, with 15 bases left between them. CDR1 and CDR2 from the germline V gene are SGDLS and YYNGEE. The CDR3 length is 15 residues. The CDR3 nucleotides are TGTGCCAGCAGCCCTACGGGGCGGGGATACAATGAGCAGTTCTTC. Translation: CASSPTGRGYNEQFF.

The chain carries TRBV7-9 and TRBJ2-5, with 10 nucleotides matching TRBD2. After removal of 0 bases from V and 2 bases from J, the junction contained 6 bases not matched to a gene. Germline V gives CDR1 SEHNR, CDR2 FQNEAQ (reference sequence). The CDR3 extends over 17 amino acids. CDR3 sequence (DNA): TGTGCCAGCAGCTTAGCGCTTAGCGGGGGGACGCAAGAGACCCAGTACTTC. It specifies CASSLALSGGTQETQYF.

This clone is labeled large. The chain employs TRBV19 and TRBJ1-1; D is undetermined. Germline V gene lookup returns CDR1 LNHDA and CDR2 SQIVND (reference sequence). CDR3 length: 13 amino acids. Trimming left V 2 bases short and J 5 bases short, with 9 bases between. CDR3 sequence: CASSISVGTEAFF. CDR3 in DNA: TGTGCCAGTAGTATATCGGTGGGGACTGAAGCTTTCTTT.

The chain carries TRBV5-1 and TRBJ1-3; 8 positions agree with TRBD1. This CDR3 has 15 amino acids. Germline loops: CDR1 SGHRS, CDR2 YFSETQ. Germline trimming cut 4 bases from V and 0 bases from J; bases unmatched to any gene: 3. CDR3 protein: CASSVGTGSGNTIYF. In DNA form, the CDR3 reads TGCGCCAGCAGCGTGGGGACAGGCTCTGGAAACACCATATATTTT.

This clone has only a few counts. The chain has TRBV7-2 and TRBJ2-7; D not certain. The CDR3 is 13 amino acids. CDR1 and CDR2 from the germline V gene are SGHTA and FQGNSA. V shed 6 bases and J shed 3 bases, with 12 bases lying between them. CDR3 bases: TGTGCCAGCAGTAGAACTATTCTCTACGAGCAGTACTTC. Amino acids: CASSRTILYEQYF. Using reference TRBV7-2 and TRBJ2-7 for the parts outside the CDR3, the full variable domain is GAGVSQSPSNKVTEKGKDVELRCDPISGHTALYWYRQSLGQGLEFLIYFQGNSAPDKSGLPSDRFSAERTGGSVSTLTIQRTQQEDSAVYLCASSRTILYEQYFGPGTRLTVT.

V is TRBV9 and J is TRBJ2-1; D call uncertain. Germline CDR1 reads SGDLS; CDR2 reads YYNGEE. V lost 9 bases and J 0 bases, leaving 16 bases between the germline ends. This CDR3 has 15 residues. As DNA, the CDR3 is TGTGCCACCACTGTTGGGGATACCTCCTACAATGAGCAGTTCTTC. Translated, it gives CATTVGDTSYNEQFF. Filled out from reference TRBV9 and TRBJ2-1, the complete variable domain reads DSGVTQTPKHLITATGQRVTLRCSPRSGDLSVYWYQQSLDQGLQFLIQYYNGEERAKGNILERFSAQQFPDLHSELNLSSLELGDSALYFCATTVGDTSYNEQFFGPGTRLTVL.

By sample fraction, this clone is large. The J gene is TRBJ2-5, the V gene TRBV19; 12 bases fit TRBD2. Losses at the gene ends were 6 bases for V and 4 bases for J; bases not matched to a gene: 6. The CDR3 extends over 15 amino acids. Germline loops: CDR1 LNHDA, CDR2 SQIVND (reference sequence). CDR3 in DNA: TGTGCCAGTAGCCAGACTAGCGGGAGTTTAGAGACCCAGTACTTC. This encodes CASSQTSGSLETQYF.

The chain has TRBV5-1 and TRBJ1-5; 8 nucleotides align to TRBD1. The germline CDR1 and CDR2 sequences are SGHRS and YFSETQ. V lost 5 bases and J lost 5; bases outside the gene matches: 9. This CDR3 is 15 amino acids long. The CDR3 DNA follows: TGCGCCAGCAGTGTGACAGGGGTACTGGATCAGCCCCAGCATTTT. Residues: CASSVTGVLDQPQHF.

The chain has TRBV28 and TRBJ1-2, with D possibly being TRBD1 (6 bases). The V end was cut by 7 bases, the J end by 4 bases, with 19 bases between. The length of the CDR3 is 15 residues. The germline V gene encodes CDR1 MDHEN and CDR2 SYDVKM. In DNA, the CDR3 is TGTGCCAGCATTAAAGTGGGGGGCTTGGGCTATGGCTACACCTTC. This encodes CASIKVGGLGYGYTF.

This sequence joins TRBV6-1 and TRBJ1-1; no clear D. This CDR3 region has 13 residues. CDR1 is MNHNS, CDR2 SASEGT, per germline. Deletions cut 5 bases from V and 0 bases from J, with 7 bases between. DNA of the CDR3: TGTGCCAGCAGTAGACAACTGAACACTGAAGCTTTCTTT. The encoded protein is CASSRQLNTEAFF.

The CDR3 spells CASSLRGGSGERTDTQYF. In DNA form, the CDR3 reads TGCGCCAGCAGCTTGAGGGGGGGCAGCGGGGAGCGCACAGATACGCAGTATTTT. The rearrangement links TRBV5-1 to TRBJ2-3; D may be TRBD2 (7 bases). This CDR3 comprises 18 residues. The V end lost 1 base, the J end lost 1 base, and 19 bases lay between the germline ends. In germline, CDR1 is SGHRS, CDR2 YFSETQ.

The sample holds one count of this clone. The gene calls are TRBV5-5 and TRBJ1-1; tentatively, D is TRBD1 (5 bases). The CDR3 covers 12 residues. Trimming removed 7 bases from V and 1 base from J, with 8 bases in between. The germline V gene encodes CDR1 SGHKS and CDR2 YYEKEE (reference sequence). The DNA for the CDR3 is TGTGCCAGCGGAACAGGGAACACTGAAGCTTTCTTT. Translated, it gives CASGTGNTEAFF.

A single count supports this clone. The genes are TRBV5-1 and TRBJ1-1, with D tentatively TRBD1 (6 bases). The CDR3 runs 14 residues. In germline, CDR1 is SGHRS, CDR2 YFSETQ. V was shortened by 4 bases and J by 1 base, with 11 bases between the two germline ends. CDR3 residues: CASSDGTQNTEAFF. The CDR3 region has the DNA TGCGCCAGCAGCGACGGGACACAGAACACTGAAGCTTTCTTT.

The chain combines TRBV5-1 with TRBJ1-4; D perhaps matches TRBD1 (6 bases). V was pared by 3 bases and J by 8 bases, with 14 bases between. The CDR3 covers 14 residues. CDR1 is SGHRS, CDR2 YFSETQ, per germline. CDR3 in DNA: TGCGCCAGCAGCTCACAGGGTCTTGGGGAAAAACTGTTTTTT. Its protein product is CASSSQGLGEKLFF.